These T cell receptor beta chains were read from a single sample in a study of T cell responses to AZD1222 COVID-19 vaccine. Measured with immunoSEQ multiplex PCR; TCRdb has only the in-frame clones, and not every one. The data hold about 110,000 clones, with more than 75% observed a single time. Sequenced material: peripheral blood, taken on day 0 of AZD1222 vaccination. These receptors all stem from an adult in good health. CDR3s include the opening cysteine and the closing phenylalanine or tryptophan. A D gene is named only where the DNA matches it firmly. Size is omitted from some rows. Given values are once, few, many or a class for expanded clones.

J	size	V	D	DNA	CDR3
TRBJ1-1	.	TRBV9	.	TGTGCCAGCAGCGTAGAAGGCAGGAACACTGAAGCTTTCTTT	CASSVEGRNTEAFF
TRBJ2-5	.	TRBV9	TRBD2	TGTGCCAGCAGCGTAGGATCATTAGCGGGGGCCCAAGAGACCCAGTACTTC	CASSVGSLAGAQETQYF
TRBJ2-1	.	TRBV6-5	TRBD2	TGTGCCAGCACCAGAGGCGGGGGTAATGAGCAGTTCTTC	CASTRGGGNEQFF
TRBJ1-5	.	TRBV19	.	TGTGCCAGTAGTATAGGAAGGCAGGGCAATCAGCCCCAGCATTTT	CASSIGRQGNQPQHF
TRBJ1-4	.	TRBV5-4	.	TGTGCCTCCCACGGACCAGAAGAAAAACTGTTTTTT	CASHGPEEKLFF
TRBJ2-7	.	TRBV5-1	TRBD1	TGCGCCAGCAGCCGACTGCCCACTACAGGGGGATACGAGCAGTACTTC	CASSRLPTTGGYEQYF
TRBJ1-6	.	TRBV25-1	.	TGTGCCAGCAGGGGGGTGGGGGCCGGAGCCAATTCACCCCTCCACTTT	CASRGVGAGANSPLHF
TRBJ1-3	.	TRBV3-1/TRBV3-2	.	TGTGCCAGCACCAGGGTTTCTGGAAACACCATATATTTT	CASTRVSGNTIYF
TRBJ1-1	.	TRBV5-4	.	TGTGCCAGCAGCTTGCCTGGACAGAGCTACACTGAAGCTTTCTTT	CASSLPGQSYTEAFF
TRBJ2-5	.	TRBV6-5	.	TGTGCCAGCAGTTACTCGTACGTTGGAGAGACCCAGTACTTC	CASSYSYVGETQYF
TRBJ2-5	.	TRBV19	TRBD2	TGTGCCAGTAGTTTAAGCGGGGGGCGCTTGAGGGTTTCGGAGACCCAGTACTTC	CASSLSGGRLRVSETQYF
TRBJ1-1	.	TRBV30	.	TGTGCCTGTCAAAAGGCCCTCGACACTGAAGCTTTCTTT	CACQKALDTEAFF
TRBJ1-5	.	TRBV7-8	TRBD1	TGTGCCAGCAGCGAAAATACAGGGGGTAGCAATCAGCCCCAGCATTTT	CASSENTGGSNQPQHF
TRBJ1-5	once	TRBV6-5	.	TGTGCCAGCAGTTACCGGGCTTGGGAGCCCCAGCATTTT	CASSYRAWEPQHF
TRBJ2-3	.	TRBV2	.	TGTGCCAGCAGTACAGGGAATACGCAGTATTTT	CASSTGNTQYF
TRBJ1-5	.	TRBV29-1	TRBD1	TGCAGCGGAGAACAGGGGTCCCATAGCAATCAGCCCCAGCATTTT	CSGEQGSHSNQPQHF